This T cell receptor beta chain emerged from a study of T cells expressing NK-cell markers. About the study: The authors derived TCR beta repertoires from sorted CD3+CD56+NKG2C+, CD3+CD56+NKG2C- and CD3+CD56-NKG2C+ T cells.

TCRdb reprocessed the 5' RACE reads, with one entry per CDR3 protein and no DNA. The repertoire table contains about 160,000 distinct CDR3 sequences. Germline V lookup: CDR1 LNHDA, CDR2 SQIVND (reference sequence). The CDR3 length is 15 residues. This receptor was taken from a man aged 18-75 years in good health. The rearrangement joins TRBV19 to TRBJ2-3; the TCRdb D gene call, TRBD1, has no DNA to confirm it. Sequencing was done on a sample of blood T cells: a sorted CD56 or NKG2C T cell subset, CD4+ or CD8+ T cells, or bulk PBMC T cells (not recorded which). Here the CDR3 reads CATSPDRDSTDTQYF.